These 10 T cell receptor beta chains originate from one sample sequenced in a study of cytomegalovirus exposure and HLA in healthy donors. PCR amplification relied on 60 Vbeta primers (plus 13 Jbeta primers). Sequencing was performed with immunoSEQ multiplex PCR; in TCRdb, only in-frame clones are kept and a portion is missing. This repertoire shows over 150,000 clones, around 79% found once; its top ten account for roughly 7.1%. Sequencing was carried out using PBMCs. These receptors originate from a man younger than 45 in good health and CMV-seropositive.

Points on this clone: The sample holds other DNA sequences that translate to the same CDR3. The gene calls are TRBV5-1 and TRBJ2-1; TRBD2 matches 7 bases. V gave up 0 bases and J gave up 1 base; unmatched junction bases: 1. CDR1 is SGHRS, CDR2 YFSETQ, per germline. The CDR3 spans 15 residues. CDR3 sequence reads: CASSLEAGSYNEQFF. The CDR3 DNA sequence: TGCGCCAGCAGCTTGGAAGCGGGATCCTACAATGAGCAGTTCTTC.

The V call is TRBV5-1, the J call TRBJ2-7, with 7 bases aligning to TRBD1. The CDR3 length is 15 residues. The V segment lost 1 base and the J segment 0 bases; nucleotides outside the gene matches: 4. CDR1 and CDR2 (germline): SGHRS, YFSETQ. DNA of the CDR3: TGCGCCAGCAGCTTGTCCGGGACAGCCTCCTACGAGCAGTACTTC. As protein: CASSLSGTASYEQYF.

The chain links TRBV11-2 to TRBJ2-7, with TRBD2 as a possible D gene (7 bases). Germline V gene lookup returns CDR1 SGHAT and CDR2 FQNNGV. This CDR3 has 16 residues. The V end lost 5 bases, the J end lost 4 bases, and 21 bases lay between the germline ends. CDR3 amino acids: CASSPGSGMGTYEQYF. The CDR3 bases are TGTGCCAGCAGCCCTGGGAGCGGGATGGGGACATACGAGCAGTACTTC.

The chain joins TRBV19 to TRBJ1-5, with 9 bases that match TRBD1. CDR3 size: 14 residues. The germline V gene encodes CDR1 LNHDA and CDR2 SQIVND (reference sequence). Trimming cost V 7 bases and J 5 bases; bases outside gene matches: 6. The CDR3: CASKTGQGYQPQHF. CDR3 in DNA: TGTGCCAGTAAAACGGGACAGGGTTATCAGCCCCAGCATTTT.

This clone was found once. This rearrangement joins TRBV9 to TRBJ1-6, with D perhaps matching TRBD1 (5 bases). There are 16 residues in the CDR3. V lost 0 bases and J 8 bases, leaving 15 bases between the germline ends. Germline-derived CDR1 and CDR2 are SGDLS and YYNGEE. CDR3 DNA sequence: TGTGCCAGCAGCGTAGATCGGGGGGATTTGCATTCACCCCTCCACTTT. Its protein product is CASSVDRGDLHSPLHF.

This clone appeared a few times. The rearrangement links TRBV11-2 to TRBJ1-5; D may be TRBD1 (6 bases). Trimming removed 1 base at V and 4 bases at J, with 17 bases between. From germline, CDR1 is SGHAT and CDR2 FQNNGV. The CDR3 is made up of 17 amino acids. DNA of the CDR3: TGTGCCAGCAGCTTAGGGGGAGGGGGAACTGGGAATCAGCCCCAGCATTTT. Amino acids: CASSLGGGGTGNQPQHF.

CDR3 protein: CASSLGTDTDTQYF. CDR3 sequence (DNA): TGTGCCAGCAGCTTAGGAACTGACACAGATACGCAGTATTTT. The chain joins TRBV7-6 to TRBJ2-3; D not resolved. CDR3 size: 14 residues. V dropped 1 base and J dropped 2 bases, with 7 bases sitting between them. CDR1 and CDR2 from the germline V gene are SGHVS and FNYEAQ.

This rearrangement joins TRBV6-4 to TRBJ1-1; D ambiguous. Germline CDR1 and CDR2: MRHNA and SNTAGT. The V end lost 1 base, the J end lost 7 bases, and 10 bases lay between the germline ends. The CDR3 has 13 residues. This CDR3 is CASSDWGGGEAFF. The CDR3 region has the DNA TGTGCCAGCAGTGACTGGGGTGGAGGTGAAGCTTTCTTT.

V and J are TRBV28 and TRBJ2-2; D is possibly TRBD1 (7 bases). The CDR3 totals 14 residues. The germline gives CDR1 MDHEN, CDR2 SYDVKM. V lost 6 bases and J lost 4, with 12 bases in between. This CDR3 is CASRSQGGTGELFF. In DNA, the CDR3 is TGTGCCAGCAGGTCTCAGGGGGGCACCGGGGAGCTGTTTTTT.

The chain couples TRBV15 to TRBJ2-2, with TRBD2 matching over 7 bases. The CDR3 runs to 17 residues. CDR1 is LNHNV, CDR2 YYDKDF, per germline (reference sequence). With 0 bases clipped from V and 1 base from J, the junction kept 5 bases outside the gene matches. Here the CDR3 reads CATSREQCGGNTGELFF. The DNA for the CDR3 is TGTGCCACCAGCAGAGAACAATGCGGGGGGAACACCGGGGAGCTGTTTTTT.